Below, one T cell receptor beta chain is given with its context. The data derive from a study of identical twins. CDR3 length equals 14 residues. In germline, CDR1 is MDHEN, CDR2 SYDVKM. The V end was cut by 6 bases, the J end by 9 bases, with 18 bases between. TCRdb called the 5' RACE reads again in MiXCR, with one record for every CDR3 protein. The sample lists about 890,000 distinct CDR3 sequences, around 12% occurring once. The same sample was also studied in work on yellow fever vaccine responses in identical twins.

The sequenced material came from PBMCs. The chain combines TRBV28 with TRBJ2-1; D ambiguous. This clonotype originated in a woman between 18 and 29 years old in good health. For the CDR3, the DNA is TGTGCCAGCAGGCAGCTTATTTCTTTTAGTGAGCAGTTCTTC. Its protein is CASRQLISFSEQFF.